This is a list of T cell receptor beta chains from one sample in a study of shared clonotypes between healthy human individuals. The protocol was immunoSEQ multiplex PCR, while the TCRdb copy is restricted to in-frame clones and leaves out a portion. In the table there are around 1.4 million clones, just under 99% of which are singletons. The specimen sequenced was naive CD4+ T cells sorted from blood. All receptors come from a man aged 25 to 45 in good health. Both conserved end residues are part of each CDR3. A D gene is named only where the DNA matches it firmly. The size of a clone is reported for some rows only, either as once, few or many, or as a class for expanded clones.

d_gene	abundance	v_gene	j_gene	CDR3aa	CDR3nt
TRBD1	NA	TRBV18	TRBJ2-3	CASSRDRENTDTQYF	TGTGCCAGCTCTCGGGACAGGGAGAACACAGATACGCAGTATTTT
NA	NA	TRBV18	TRBJ2-3	CASSPSASPDTQYF	TGTGCCAGCTCGCCGAGTGCGAGTCCAGATACGCAGTATTTT
NA	NA	TRBV7-2	TRBJ2-7	CASSSGGRRSSYEQYF	TGTGCCAGCAGCTCCGGAGGGCGACGGAGCTCCTACGAGCAGTACTTC
TRBD1	NA	TRBV9	TRBJ1-4	CASSVGSGEGGEKLFF	TGTGCCAGCAGCGTAGGTTCCGGAGAAGGGGGCGAAAAACTGTTTTTT
TRBD2	NA	TRBV19	TRBJ2-2	CASSRTSANTGELFF	TGTGCCAGTAGTCGGACTAGCGCGAACACCGGGGAGCTGTTTTTT
TRBD1	once	TRBV5-1	TRBJ1-5	CASSLGDRGNQPQHF	TGCGCCAGCAGCTTGGGGGACAGGGGGAATCAGCCCCAGCATTTT
NA	NA	TRBV7-2	TRBJ2-5	CASSLAYRRLLGETQYF	TGTGCCAGCAGCTTAGCATATCGGCGGCTCCTGGGGGAGACCCAGTACTTC
TRBD2	NA	TRBV28	TRBJ2-4	CASSFGGRRNLTNF	TGTGCCAGCAGTTTTGGCGGGAGGCGAAACTTAACCAACTTC
TRBD1	NA	TRBV7-9	TRBJ2-2	CASSLFGGRGIGELFF	TGTGCCAGCAGCTTATTCGGCGGCAGGGGGATCGGGGAGCTGTTTTTT
TRBD1	NA	TRBV27	TRBJ2-4	CASSSGQGRWLEYF	TGTGCCAGCAGTTCTGGACAGGGTCGTTGGCTGGAGTACTTC
TRBD2	NA	TRBV7-9	TRBJ2-5	CASSLLAGGETQYF	TGTGCCAGCAGCCTTCTCGCGGGAGGAGAGACCCAGTACTTC
NA	NA	TRBV18	TRBJ2-7	CASSPAGVGIYEQYF	TGTGCCAGCTCACCCGCCGGGGTCGGGATCTACGAGCAGTACTTC
NA	once	TRBV9	TRBJ2-7	CASSVATGSYEQYF	TGTGCCAGCAGCGTAGCTACAGGGAGTTACGAGCAGTACTTC
TRBD1	NA	TRBV19	TRBJ2-6	CASSRGQSGANVLTF	TGTGCCAGTAGTAGGGGACAGTCTGGGGCCAACGTCCTGACTTTC
NA	NA	TRBV11-2	TRBJ2-7	CASSLGSGVSSYEQYF	TGTGCCAGCAGCTTAGGGAGCGGAGTTAGCTCCTACGAGCAGTACTTC
NA	NA	TRBV4-2	TRBJ2-2	CASRQGLVGELFF	TGTGCCAGCAGACAAGGGTTGGTCGGGGAGCTGTTTTTT
NA	NA	TRBV4-3	TRBJ2-1	CASSQDGGPDGGEQFF	TGCGCCAGCAGCCAAGACGGCGGGCCAGATGGGGGTGAGCAGTTCTTC
NA	NA	TRBV18	TRBJ1-5	CASSPLDGQPQHF	TGTGCCAGCTCACCATTGGACGGTCAGCCCCAGCATTTT
TRBD2	NA	TRBV18	TRBJ2-3	CASSPQRELAGADTQYF	TGTGCCAGCTCACCCCAAAGGGAACTAGCGGGAGCAGATACGCAGTATTTT
NA	NA	TRBV10-1	TRBJ2-2	CAIPRLAGRITGELFF	TGCGCCATCCCCCGTCTGGCAGGGCGGATCACCGGGGAGCTGTTTTTT
TRBD1	NA	TRBV14	TRBJ2-7	CASSQRQGGEQYF	TGTGCCAGCAGTCAAAGACAGGGTGGCGAGCAGTACTTC
NA	NA	TRBV6-5	TRBJ2-5	CASSPDRFQETQYF	TGTGCCAGCAGCCCGGACCGATTCCAAGAGACCCAGTACTTC
NA	NA	TRBV10-3	TRBJ2-1	CAISESGGPNEQFF	TGTGCCATCAGTGAGTCAGGGGGACCAAATGAGCAGTTCTTC